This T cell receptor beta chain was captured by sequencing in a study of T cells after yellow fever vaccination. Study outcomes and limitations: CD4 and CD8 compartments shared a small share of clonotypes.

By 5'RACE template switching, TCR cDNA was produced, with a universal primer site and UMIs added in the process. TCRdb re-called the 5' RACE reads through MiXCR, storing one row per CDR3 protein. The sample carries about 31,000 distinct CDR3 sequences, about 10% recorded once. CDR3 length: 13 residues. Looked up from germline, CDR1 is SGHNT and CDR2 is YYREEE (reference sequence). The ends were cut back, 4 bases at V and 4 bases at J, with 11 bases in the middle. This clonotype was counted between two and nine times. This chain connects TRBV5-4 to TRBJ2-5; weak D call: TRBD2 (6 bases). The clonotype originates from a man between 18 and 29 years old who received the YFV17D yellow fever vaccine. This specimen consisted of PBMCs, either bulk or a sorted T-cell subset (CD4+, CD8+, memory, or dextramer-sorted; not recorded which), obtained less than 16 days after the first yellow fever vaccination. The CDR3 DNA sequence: TGTGCCAGCAGCCCACGGGGGTCAGAGACCCAGTACTTC. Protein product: CASSPRGSETQYF.